This TCR delta chain was profiled in a study of gammadelta T cells in human blood. Note on this clone: Its cognate antigen is unknown. This could be a read error, since a much larger clone is one nucleotide away.

With CATT, TCRdb re-called clones from the RT-PCR reads. The sample has just under 1,100 delta-chain clones; 20% to 25% are singletons. The V gene's germline CDR1 is TSWWSYY and CDR2 QGS. This CDR3 is built from 15 residues. V was clipped by 4 bases and J by 6 bases; unmatched bases: 10. Whole-study findings and limits: Polyclonal expansion of innate γδ T cells after birth appeared microbially driven.

The specimen sequenced was non-Vgamma9Vdelta2 gamma-delta T cells from infant blood. This clonotype was obtained from a human donor. This rearrangement joins TRDV1 to TRDJ1, with TRDD3 identical over 8 bases. CDR3 nucleotide sequence: TGTGCTCTTGGGGTTCCGGGATACGGCCCCAATAAACTCATCTTT. Amino acid sequence: CALGVPGYGPNKLIF.